Listed here are 20 T cell receptor beta chains from one sample, sequenced in a study of radiation and T cells in renal cell carcinoma. TCRdb's copy holds only in-frame clones and misses some; the assay was immunoSEQ multiplex PCR. This repertoire shows 20,000 to 30,000 clones, about 84% found once; its top ten account for around 32%. As for time point: blood 2 weeks post-SBRT. Treatment of the sample: 15 Gy SBRT to primary tumor, nephrectomy 4 weeks later. The sample was blood, taken from a patient whose treatment included radiotherapy and nephrectomy. These receptors came from a man in his fifties or sixties with renal cell carcinoma.

The chain has TRBV4-1 and TRBJ2-1; a possible D gene is TRBD1 (5 bases). Germline CDR1 and CDR2: MGHRA and YSYEKL. The CDR3 has 15 residues. Trimming stripped 0 bases from V and 10 bases from J, with 16 bases between. CDR3 protein: CASSQDRIRGKEQFF. Here the CDR3 DNA reads TGCGCCAGCAGCCAAGATCGGATTAGGGGAAAAGAGCAGTTCTTC.

Here the CDR3 DNA reads TGTGCCAGCAGCTTAGCCAGGGTTCAAGAGACCCAGTACTTC. This gives the protein CASSLARVQETQYF. The chain has TRBV7-2 and TRBJ2-5; perhaps TRBD1 as D (5 bases). Germline lookup yields CDR1 SGHTA and CDR2 FQGNSA. This CDR3 has 14 amino acids. V lost 0 bases and J lost 2, with 7 bases in between. Full variable domain (rest looked up from reference TRBV7-2 and TRBJ2-5): GAGVSQSPSNKVTEKGKDVELRCDPISGHTALYWYRQSLGQGLEFLIYFQGNSAPDKSGLPSDRFSAERTGGSVSTLTIQRTQQEDSAVYLCASSLARVQETQYFGPGTRLLVL.

The chain couples TRBV9 to TRBJ2-1; 10 bases line up with TRBD2. Unmatched junction bases numbered 16, after V lost 0 bases and J lost 7 bases. The CDR3 has 19 residues. Germline CDR1 is SGDLS and CDR2 is YYNGEE. This chain's CDR3 is CASSVGWGDTSGTSNEQFF. As DNA, the CDR3 is TGTGCCAGCAGCGTAGGGTGGGGGGATACTAGCGGGACGTCAAATGAGCAGTTCTTC.

The chain recombines TRBV13 with TRBJ1-2; 9 bases line up with TRBD1. V was clipped by 4 bases and J by 4 bases; unmatched bases: 4. CDR3 length: 14 amino acids. Germline V CDR1 and CDR2: PRHDT, FYEKMQ (reference sequence). Written as DNA, the CDR3 is TGTGCCAGCAGCTCCCGGGACAGGGCCTATGGCTACACCTTC. Translation gives CASSSRDRAYGYTF. Filled out from reference TRBV13 and TRBJ1-2, the complete variable domain reads AAGVIQSPRHLIKEKRETATLKCYPIPRHDTVYWYQQGPGQDPQFLISFYEKMQSDKGSIPDRFSAQQFSDYHSELNMSSLELGDSALYFCASSSRDRAYGYTFGSGTRLTVV.

The rearrangement joins TRBV6-5 to TRBJ1-1, with D unresolved. CDR1 and CDR2 from the germline V gene are MNHEY and SVGAGI. The V end was cut by 2 bases, the J end by 12 bases, with 16 bases between. This CDR3 has 13 residues. The CDR3: CASSYLVMAEPFF. CDR3 bases: TGTGCCAGCAGTTACCTAGTCATGGCAGAACCTTTCTTT.

This clone was detected a few times. In DNA, the CDR3 is TGCGCCAGCAGCTTATGGGGGCAGGTCACTGAAGCTTTCTTT. Protein product: CASSLWGQVTEAFF. This rearrangement joins TRBV5-1 to TRBJ1-1; tentatively, D is TRBD1 (6 bases). Germline V gene sequence: CDR1 SGHRS, CDR2 YFSETQ. CDR3 length equals 14 residues. With 2 bases removed from V and 4 bases from J, the gap between germline ends came to 12 bases.

This sequence joins TRBV7-9 and TRBJ2-5, with no clear D. V lost 1 base and J 5 bases, leaving 5 bases between the germline ends. Germline V gene lookup returns CDR1 SEHNR and CDR2 FQNEAQ (reference sequence). This CDR3 comprises 12 residues. In DNA, the CDR3 is TGTGCCAGCAGCTTAGATTTGGAGACCCAGTACTTC. Its translation is CASSLDLETQYF.

This chain connects TRBV5-1 to TRBJ2-7, with D tentatively TRBD2 (7 bases). Germline V gene sequence: CDR1 SGHRS, CDR2 YFSETQ. The V end was cut by 3 bases, the J end by 4 bases, with 20 bases between. CDR3 length: 16 amino acids. The CDR3 sequence: CASSWGLREARYEQYF. Written as DNA, the CDR3 is TGCGCCAGCAGCTGGGGGCTACGGGAGGCCAGATACGAGCAGTACTTC.

J is TRBJ1-2 and V is TRBV6-1; 9 bases are shared with TRBD1. This CDR3 contains 13 residues. V shed 2 bases, J shed 7 bases, and the junction held 2 bases outside the gene matches. The V gene's germline CDR1 is MNHNS and CDR2 SASEGT. CDR3 bases: TGTGCCAGCAGTGAATGGACAGGGGTTGGCTACACCTTC. Its translation is CASSEWTGVGYTF.

V usage is TRBV2 and J usage is TRBJ2-3; 9 bases line up with TRBD1. The CDR3 extends over 14 amino acids. Trimming at V came to 7 bases and at J to 8 bases, leaving 10 bases not matched to a gene. Germline CDR1 reads SNHLY; CDR2 reads FYNNEI. CDR3 in DNA: TGTGCCAGCACCGACAGGGGGGTAAAAAGTACGCAGTATTTT. Translation: CASTDRGVKSTQYF.

The chain couples TRBV6-6 to TRBJ1-1; 7 bases match TRBD1. Trimming cost V 6 bases and J 7 bases; bases outside gene matches: 8. CDR1 MNHNY and CDR2 SVGAGI come from the germline V gene (reference sequence). This CDR3 comprises 13 residues. DNA for the CDR3: TGTGCCAGCAGCCTCTACAGGGGAATTGAAGCTTTCTTT. It translates to CASSLYRGIEAFF.

The chain uses TRBV27 and TRBJ1-2, with TRBD1 matching 8 bases. The CDR3 covers 15 residues. The germline V gene has CDR1 MNHEY and CDR2 SMNVEV (reference sequence). After removal of 1 base from V and 5 bases from J, the junction contained 6 bases not matched to a gene. CDR3 DNA sequence: TGTGCCAGCAGTTTATTCCCAGGGGGCCTTTATGGCTACACCTTC. This encodes CASSLFPGGLYGYTF.

The chain is built from TRBV19 and TRBJ2-7; possibly TRBD1 for D (6 bases). The CDR3 extends over 15 amino acids. Looked up from germline, CDR1 is LNHDA and CDR2 is SQIVND (reference sequence). V gave up 2 bases and J gave up 5 bases, with 16 bases separating them. The CDR3 nucleotides read TGTGCCAGTAGTATATGGGCAGGGGTTCTCAACGAGCAGTACTTC. Amino acid sequence: CASSIWAGVLNEQYF.

V gene TRBV29-1 combines with J gene TRBJ2-1; TRBD1 matches at 7 bases. This CDR3 has 17 amino acids. The germline V gene encodes CDR1 SQVTM and CDR2 ANQGSEA. Trimming at V came to 3 bases and at J to 6 bases, leaving 17 bases not matched to a gene. The CDR3 reads CSVDKGARLTTSNEQFF. CDR3 nucleotide sequence: TGCAGCGTTGATAAGGGGGCGCGTCTAACCACCAGCAATGAGCAGTTCTTC.

CDR3 in DNA: TGTGCCAGTAGTCAACTCAGGTGGGCTGAAGCTTTCTTT. Protein sequence: CASSQLRWAEAFF. This chain connects TRBV19 to TRBJ1-1; D is unclear. Deletions cut 5 bases from V and 6 bases from J, with 13 bases between. CDR1 LNHDA and CDR2 SQIVND come from the germline V gene (reference sequence). The CDR3 has 13 residues.

The V gene is TRBV27, the J gene TRBJ2-2; no reliable D call. CDR1 and CDR2 (germline): MNHEY, SMNVEV (reference sequence). The CDR3 loop spans 12 amino acids. The V gene lost 7 bases and the J gene lost 4 bases, with 7 bases spanning the gap. CDR3 DNA: TGTGCCAGCACCGCCCCCACCGGGGAGCTGTTTTTT. This gives the protein CASTAPTGELFF.

V gene TRBV7-9 combines with J gene TRBJ1-5; D gene uncertain. CDR1 is SEHNR and CDR2 is FQNEAQ in the germline V gene (reference sequence). The CDR3 totals 12 residues. V lost 3 bases and J lost 4, with 4 bases in between. The CDR3 spells CASSFINQPQHF. The CDR3 DNA is TGTGCCAGCAGCTTTATTAATCAGCCCCAGCATTTT.

The V call is TRBV18, the J call TRBJ1-1; D gene uncertain. The germline CDR1 and CDR2 sequences are KGHSH and LQKENI. The CDR3 totals 13 residues. V lost 2 bases and J 5 bases, leaving 9 bases between the germline ends. CDR3 residues: CASSPGIGTEAFF. Written as DNA, the CDR3 is TGTGCCAGCTCACCAGGTATTGGGACTGAAGCTTTCTTT. The full variable domain, its missing parts supplied by reference TRBV18 and TRBJ1-1, is NAGVMQNPRHLVRRRGQEARLRCSPMKGHSHVYWYRQLPEEGLKFMVYLQKENIIDESGMPKERFSAEFPKEGPSILRIQQVVRGDSAAYFCASSPGIGTEAFFGQGTRLTVV.

The chain employs TRBV7-6 and TRBJ2-3, with 13 bases fitting TRBD2. Germline V CDR1 and CDR2: SGHVS, FNYEAQ. The CDR3 is 16 amino acids. V shed 5 bases, J shed 3 bases, and the junction held 5 bases outside the gene matches. CDR3 in DNA: TGTGCCAGCAGCCCGGGACTAGCGGGATTTACAGATACGCAGTATTTT. Translating gives CASSPGLAGFTDTQYF.

The chain carries TRBV7-9 and TRBJ2-7, with a weak D call TRBD2 (6 bases). Germline-derived CDR1 and CDR2 are SEHNR and FQNEAQ (reference sequence). CDR3 length equals 15 residues. With 5 bases removed from V and 2 bases from J, the gap between germline ends came to 16 bases. The CDR3 DNA reads TGTGCCAGCAGCGGTCTTGCCGGAGGGGCCTACGAGCAGTACTTC. Translating gives CASSGLAGGAYEQYF.